This T cell receptor (beta chain) was identified during a study of T cells in Graves' hyperthyroidism and ophthalmopathy. Trimming took 6 bases from V and 3 from J; bases not matched to a gene: 5. Germline V gene sequence: CDR1 MNHEY, CDR2 SMNVEV (reference sequence). This CDR3 spans 14 amino acids. Stability of Graves' hyperthyroidism was defined as absent ophthalmopathy progression within 18 months. Not enrolled were patients with uncontrolled infection, other autoimmune disease, pregnancy or lactation. Amplified TCR beta CDR3 regions came from RNA transcripts. Initially, a first-round RT-PCR of the TCR CDR3 employed the HTBI primer set. TCRdb re-called the multiplex PCR reads through MiXCR, storing one row per CDR3 protein. The data hold around 600,000 distinct CDR3 sequences, with 15% to 18% observed a single time. Concerning this clonotype itself: Its antigen is as yet unknown.

Study outcomes and limitations: The model foresaw ophthalmopathy a median 6.5 months prior to onset.

Sequenced input: blood. The TCR was taken from a woman aged 25 to 39 with Graves' hyperthyroidism. The gene calls are TRBV27 and TRBJ2-3, with 8 bases lining up with TRBD1. CDR3 in amino acids: CASRQGGATDTQYF. As DNA, the CDR3 is TGTGCCAGCAGACAGGGGGGAGCAACAGATACGCAGTATTTT.